A single sample gave rise to the 5 T cell receptor beta chains below, sequenced in a study of blood T cell repertoires in COVID-19. The data were produced by immunoSEQ multiplex PCR, yet TCRdb's version contains in-frame clones alone and is incomplete. The table includes approximately 45,000 clones, 87% detected once. The sequenced material came from peripheral blood. The source of these receptors is a human donor in a cohort sampled during active COVID-19.

The V gene is TRBV5-4, the J gene TRBJ2-2; TRBD2 aligns across 8 bases. Trimming took 6 bases from V and 3 from J; bases not matched to a gene: 10. CDR1 is SGHNT, CDR2 YYREEE, per germline (reference sequence). This CDR3 has 16 residues. The DNA for the CDR3 is TGTGCCAGCACCGCTCGGGGCGGGAGGTACACCGGGGAGCTGTTTTTT. Encoded protein: CASTARGGRYTGELFF.

The rearrangement links TRBV29-1 to TRBJ2-7; 12 nucleotides align to TRBD2. CDR3 length: 16 amino acids. The germline gives CDR1 SQVTM, CDR2 ANQGSEA. The V and J ends lost 4 bases and 6 bases, in that order; junction bases with no gene match: 13. CDR3 amino acids: CSVGDERLAGASEQYF. The CDR3 DNA follows: TGCAGCGTTGGGGACGAACGACTAGCGGGAGCCTCCGAGCAGTACTTC.

This chain joins TRBV7-3 and TRBJ2-2, with TRBD2 matching over 13 bases. The V segment lost 5 bases and the J segment 6 bases; nucleotides outside the gene matches: 9. Germline CDR1 and CDR2: SGHTA and FQGTGA. There are 17 residues in the CDR3. The CDR3 region is CASSHSRTSGRAGELFF. The CDR3 nucleotides read TGTGCCAGCAGCCATTCCCGGACTAGCGGGAGAGCCGGGGAGCTGTTTTTT.

The V and J genes are TRBV19 and TRBJ2-6, with 12 bases identical to TRBD1. The CDR3 runs 19 residues. V was pared by 1 base and J by 3 bases, with 7 bases of the junction left unmatched. CDR1 is LNHDA and CDR2 is SQIVND in the germline V gene (reference sequence). The CDR3 spells CASSIGLGQGARGANVLTF. The CDR3 DNA sequence: TGTGCCAGTAGTATAGGTTTGGGACAGGGGGCGCGTGGGGCCAACGTCCTGACTTTC.

The V gene is TRBV2, the J gene TRBJ1-4; 7 bases match TRBD1. Germline CDR1 reads SNHLY; CDR2 reads FYNNEI. The CDR3 extends over 14 amino acids. The V segment lost 7 bases and the J segment 8 bases; nucleotides outside the gene matches: 10. CDR3 coding DNA: TGTGCCAGCACAAAACAGGGGTATGGCGAAAAACTGTTTTTT. It is translated as CASTKQGYGEKLFF. Supplemented by reference TRBV2 and TRBJ1-4, the full variable domain reads EPEVTQTPSHQVTQMGQEVILRCVPISNHLYFYWYRQILGQKVEFLVSFYNNEISEKSEIFDDQFSVERPDGSNFTLKIRSTKLEDSAMYFCASTKQGYGEKLFFGSGTQLSVL.